The source of this T cell receptor beta chain is a study of blood T cells in healthy people across ages. It was with a sample-barcoded 5' primer and a J-beta primer mix that a second PCR of roughly 6 to 11 cycles was run. Per-sample output comprised a minimum of 2.5 million paired-end reads containing CDR3. TCRdb analysed the 5' RACE reads with MiXCR anew, one entry per CDR3 protein. This table holds about a million distinct CDR3 sequences, 35% to 40% found once. Germline assignment: CDR1 MNHNS and CDR2 SASEGT. V dropped 3 bases and J dropped 4 bases, with 12 bases sitting between them. The CDR3 spans 14 residues.

V and J are TRBV6-1 and TRBJ1-2; D gene uncertain. Sequenced: blood. This TCR was sampled from a man aged 18 to 29 in good health. As DNA, the CDR3 is TGTGCCAGCAGTGACACGTGGGAAACCTATGGCTACACCTTC. Translation gives CASSDTWETYGYTF.